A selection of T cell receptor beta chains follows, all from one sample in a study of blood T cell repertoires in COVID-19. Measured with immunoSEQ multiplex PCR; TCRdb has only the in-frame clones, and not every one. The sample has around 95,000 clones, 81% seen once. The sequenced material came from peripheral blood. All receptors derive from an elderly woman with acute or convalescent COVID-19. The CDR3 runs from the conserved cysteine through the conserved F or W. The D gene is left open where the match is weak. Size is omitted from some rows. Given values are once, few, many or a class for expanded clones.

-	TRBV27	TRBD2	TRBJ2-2	CASTTRLAGGNTGELFF	TGTGCCAGCACCACCAGGCTAGCGGGGGGTAACACCGGGGAGCTGTTTTTT
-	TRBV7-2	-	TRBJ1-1	CASSFDSNPPNTEAFF	TGTGCCAGCAGCTTTGACAGTAATCCGCCGAACACTGAAGCTTTCTTT
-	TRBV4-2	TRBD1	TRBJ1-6	CASSQPTGKGSPLHF	TGTGCCAGCAGCCAACCGACAGGGAAAGGGTCACCCCTCCACTTT
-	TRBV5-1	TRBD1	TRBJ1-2	CASSLEGQGGSGYTF	TGCGCCAGCAGCTTGGAGGGACAGGGGGGTAGTGGCTACACCTTC
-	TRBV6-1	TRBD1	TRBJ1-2	CASSEEGARYGYTF	TGTGCCAGCAGTGAAGAGGGGGCGAGGTATGGCTACACCTTC
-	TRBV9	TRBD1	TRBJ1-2	CASSDREVGGGYGYTF	TGTGCCAGCAGCGACAGAGAGGTAGGGGGCGGCTATGGCTACACCTTC
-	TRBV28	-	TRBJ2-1	CASSFWTAEQFF	TGTGCCAGCAGTTTCTGGACAGCTGAGCAGTTCTTC
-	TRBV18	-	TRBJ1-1	CASSTDGTNTEAFF	TGTGCCAGCTCAACAGACGGAACTAACACTGAAGCTTTCTTT
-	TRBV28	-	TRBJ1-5	CASSFQWNQPQHF	TGTGCCAGCAGTTTTCAGTGGAATCAGCCCCAGCATTTT
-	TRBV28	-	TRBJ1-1	CASSPLGGVNTEAFF	TGTGCCAGCAGTCCCCTGGGGGGGGTGAACACTGAAGCTTTCTTT
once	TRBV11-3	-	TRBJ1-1	CASSLAGVATEAFF	TGTGCCAGCAGCCTGGCAGGGGTGGCCACTGAAGCTTTCTTT
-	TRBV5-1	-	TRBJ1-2	CASRPGTSYGYTF	TGCGCCAGCAGGCCAGGGACAAGCTATGGCTACACCTTC
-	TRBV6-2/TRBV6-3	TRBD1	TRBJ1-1	CASSLAGTGFPEAFF	TGTGCCAGCAGTCTCGCCGGGACAGGGTTCCCTGAAGCTTTCTTT
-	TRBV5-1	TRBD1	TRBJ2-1	CASSIGTVRYNEQFF	TGCGCCAGCAGCATAGGGACAGTTCGTTACAATGAGCAGTTCTTC
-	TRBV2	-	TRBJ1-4	CASSEVQLNEKLFF	TGTGCCAGCAGTGAGGTACAGTTGAATGAAAAACTGTTTTTT
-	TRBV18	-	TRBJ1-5	CASSPPGFQPQHF	TGTGCCAGCTCACCTCCCGGTTTTCAGCCCCAGCATTTT
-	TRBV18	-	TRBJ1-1	CASSPKGASMNTEAFF	TGTGCCAGCTCACCAAAAGGGGCGTCTATGAACACTGAAGCTTTCTTT
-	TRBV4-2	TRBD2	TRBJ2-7	CASSQDLRESSYEQYF	TGTGCCAGCAGCCAAGATCTGCGGGAGAGCTCCTACGAGCAGTACTTC
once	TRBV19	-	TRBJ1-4	CASSQAEKLFF	TGTGCCAGTAGCCAAGCTGAAAAACTGTTTTTT
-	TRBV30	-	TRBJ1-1	CAWSAALRNTEAFF	TGTGCCTGGAGTGCCGCCCTGAGAAACACTGAAGCTTTCTTT
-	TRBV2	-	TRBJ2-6	CASSEEGGSGANVLTF	TGTGCCAGCAGTGAAGAAGGGGGCTCTGGGGCCAACGTCCTGACTTTC
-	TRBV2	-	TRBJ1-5	CASSQTGGTQPQHF	TGTGCCAGCAGCCAAACGGGGGGAACTCAGCCCCAGCATTTT
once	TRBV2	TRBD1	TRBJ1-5	CASSEARRTGGGQPQHF	TGTGCCAGCAGTGAAGCTAGGCGGACAGGGGGAGGTCAGCCCCAGCATTTT
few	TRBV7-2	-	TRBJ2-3	CASTRTPDTQYF	TGTGCCAGCACCCGTACACCAGATACGCAGTATTTT
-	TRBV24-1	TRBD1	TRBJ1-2	CATSDSGQVYGYTF	TGTGCCACCAGTGATTCCGGACAGGTCTATGGCTACACCTTC
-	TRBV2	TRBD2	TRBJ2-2	CASKFSGGAFPGELFF	TGTGCCAGCAAATTTAGCGGGGGGGCGTTCCCCGGGGAGCTGTTTTTT
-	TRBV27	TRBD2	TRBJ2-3	CASSLRGGRADTQYF	TGTGCCAGCAGTTTGCGGGGGGGCAGGGCAGATACGCAGTATTTT
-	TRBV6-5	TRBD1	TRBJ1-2	CASSLTGDYGYTF	TGTGCCAGCAGCTTGACAGGGGACTATGGCTACACCTTC
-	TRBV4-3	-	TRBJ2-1	CASSQDLGVQFF	TGCGCCAGCAGCCAAGATCTAGGGGTGCAGTTCTTC
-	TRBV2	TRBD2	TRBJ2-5	CASNRGGQETQYF	TGTGCCAGCAACCGGGGGGGACAAGAGACCCAGTACTTC
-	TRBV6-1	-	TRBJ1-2	CASSESHNSPYYGYTF	TGTGCCAGCAGTGAAAGTCACAACAGCCCGTACTATGGCTACACCTTC
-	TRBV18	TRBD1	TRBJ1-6	CASSPRDSHSPLHF	TGTGCCAGCTCACCGCGGGACAGCCATTCACCCCTCCACTTT
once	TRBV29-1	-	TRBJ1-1	CSVDPIQGGTEAFF	TGCAGCGTGGACCCGATACAGGGTGGTACTGAAGCTTTCTTT
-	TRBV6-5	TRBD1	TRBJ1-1	CAARGQGNTEAFF	TGTGCCGCGCGGGGACAGGGGAACACTGAAGCTTTCTTT
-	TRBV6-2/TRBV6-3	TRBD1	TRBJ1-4	CASSTGGRREKLFF	TGTGCCAGCAGTACAGGGGGCCGTCGAGAAAAACTGTTTTTT
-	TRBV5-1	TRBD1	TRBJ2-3	CASSSGTGVTDTQYF	TGCGCCAGCAGCTCAGGGACAGGGGTCACAGATACGCAGTATTTT
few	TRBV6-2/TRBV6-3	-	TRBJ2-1	CASSGGSPSYNEQFF	TGTGCCAGCAGTGGTGGGAGCCCTTCCTACAATGAGCAGTTCTTC